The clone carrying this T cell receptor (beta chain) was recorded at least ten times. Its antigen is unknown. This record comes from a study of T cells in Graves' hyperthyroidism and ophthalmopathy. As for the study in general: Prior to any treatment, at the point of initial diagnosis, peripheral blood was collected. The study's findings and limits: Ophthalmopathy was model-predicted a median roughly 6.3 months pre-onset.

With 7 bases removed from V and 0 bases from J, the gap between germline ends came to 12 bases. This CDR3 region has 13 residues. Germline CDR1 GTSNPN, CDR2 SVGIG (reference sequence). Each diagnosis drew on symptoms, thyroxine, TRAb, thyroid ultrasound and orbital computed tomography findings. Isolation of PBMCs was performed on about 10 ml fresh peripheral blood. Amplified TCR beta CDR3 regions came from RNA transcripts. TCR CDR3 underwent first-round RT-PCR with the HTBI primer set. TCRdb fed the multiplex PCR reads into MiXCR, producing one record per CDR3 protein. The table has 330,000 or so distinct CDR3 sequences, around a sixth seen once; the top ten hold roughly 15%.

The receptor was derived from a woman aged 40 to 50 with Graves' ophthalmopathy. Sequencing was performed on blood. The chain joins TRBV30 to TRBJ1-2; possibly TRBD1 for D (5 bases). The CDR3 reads CASFDSSNYGYTF. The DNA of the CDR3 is TGTGCCTCCTTCGACAGCTCTAACTATGGCTACACCTTC.